The rows below give T cell receptor beta chains drawn from one sample of a study of cytomegalovirus exposure and HLA in healthy donors. The assay was immunoSEQ multiplex PCR, and TCRdb's table has in-frame clones only and misses some. The repertoire consists of about 140,000 clones, with less than 85% occurring once and the leading ten covering about 1.7%. Sequenced material: PBMCs. The source is a man aged 40-49 years in good health and CMV-seronegative. The CDR3 runs from the conserved cysteine through the conserved F or W. A D gene is named only where the DNA matches it firmly. A row's size may be missing; if present it is once, few, many or a size class.

J gene	clone size	D gene	V gene	CDR3 DNA	CDR3 protein
TRBJ2-2	-	-	TRBV7-2	TGTGCCAGCAGCTTAGAAGGGGCCACCGGGGAGCTGTTTTTT	CASSLEGATGELFF
TRBJ1-1	-	-	TRBV7-9	TGTTCCAGCAGCTCCAGCAGCTCAGGGTTTAACACTGAAGCTTTCTTT	CSSSSSSSGFNTEAFF
TRBJ1-2	once	-	TRBV7-3	TGTGCCAGCAGCCTCGACCGGGACAAGACAGGCTACACCTTC	CASSLDRDKTGYTF
TRBJ1-1	-	-	TRBV20-1	TGCAGGGCAGGGGCCGGATTTGAAGCTTTCTTT	CRAGAGFEAFF
TRBJ1-1	-	TRBD1	TRBV5-1	TGCGCCAGCAGCTTCTCAGGGGGCGCGAACACTGAAGCTTTCTTT	CASSFSGGANTEAFF
TRBJ2-7	-	-	TRBV5-1	TGCGCCAGCAGCTTGGGGGCAGGTTACGAGCAGTACTTC	CASSLGAGYEQYF
TRBJ1-5	-	-	TRBV28	TGTGCCAGCAGTTTATCGGGTGGCAATCAGCCCCAGCATTTT	CASSLSGGNQPQHF
TRBJ2-5	-	-	TRBV7-2	TGTGCCAGCAACCTAAGGGGGTTGGAGACCCAGTACTTC	CASNLRGLETQYF
TRBJ2-7	-	-	TRBV11-2	TGTGCCACCCTGGACTCCGCCTACGAGCAGTACTTC	CATLDSAYEQYF
TRBJ2-2	-	-	TRBV14	TGTGCCAGCAGCCAAGGGACAGTGAACACCGGGGAGCTGTTTTTT	CASSQGTVNTGELFF
TRBJ2-7	-	TRBD1	TRBV29-1	TGCAGCGTTGTGGGACAGGGGAGATACGAGCAGTACTTC	CSVVGQGRYEQYF
TRBJ2-7	-	-	TRBV11-3	TGTGCCAGCAGCCCCGGGTCAAACTACGAGCAGTACTTC	CASSPGSNYEQYF
TRBJ2-7	-	-	TRBV18	TGTGCCAGCTCTAACCGGGTACTCTCTGAGGGAGCGAGATACGAGCAGTACTTC	CASSNRVLSEGARYEQYF
TRBJ2-1	-	TRBD2	TRBV9	TGTGCCAGCAGCGGGTCGGGGGGGGCGCTGAATGAGCAGTTCTTC	CASSGSGGALNEQFF
TRBJ2-1	-	-	TRBV7-2	TGTGCCAGACGGATAGAGGGCAGGCCTTACAATGAGCAGTTCTTC	CARRIEGRPYNEQFF
TRBJ2-2	-	-	TRBV21-1	TGTGCCAGCAGCAACCCCACTAGCGGAAAGGCGAACACCGGGGAGCTGTTTTTT	CASSNPTSGKANTGELFF
TRBJ2-7	-	-	TRBV7-9	TGTGCCAGCAGCCCGAACTCTGTGGTCTACGAGCAGTACTTC	CASSPNSVVYEQYF
TRBJ2-5	-	TRBD2	TRBV9	TGTGCCAGCAGCGCAGGACTAGCGGGGGGCCAAGAGACCCAGTACTTC	CASSAGLAGGQETQYF
TRBJ2-7	-	TRBD2	TRBV4-1	TGCGCCAGCAGCCAACCTACGGCTAGCGGGAGGGGGTTGCAGTACTTC	CASSQPTASGRGLQYF
TRBJ2-1	-	-	TRBV5-4	TGTGCCAGCAGCTTGGGGGCCCGCGATGAGCAGTTCTTC	CASSLGARDEQFF
TRBJ1-1	few	-	TRBV18	TGTGCCAGCTCACCAACGCGACAGCTGAACACTGAAGCTTTCTTT	CASSPTRQLNTEAFF
TRBJ1-2	-	-	TRBV30	TGTGCCTGGAGTGTACAGGAGAGAAGGAACTATGGCTACACCTTC	CAWSVQERRNYGYTF
TRBJ2-7	-	TRBD1	TRBV5-1	TGCGCCAGCAGCCCACTTCAGGGGGCCACTAACGAGCAGTACTTC	CASSPLQGATNEQYF
TRBJ2-7	-	-	TRBV28	TGTGCCAGCAGTCCCCCTACCAGACAGGCGAGGAGCTCCTACGAGCAGTACTTC	CASSPPTRQARSSYEQYF
TRBJ2-7	-	-	TRBV28	TGTGCCAGCAGTTTACCAGGGGCCTACGAGCAGTACTTC	CASSLPGAYEQYF
TRBJ1-1	-	-	TRBV5-4	TGTGCCAGCAGCCCAAACAGTAACACTGAAGCTTTCTTT	CASSPNSNTEAFF
TRBJ1-1	-	-	TRBV14	TGTGCCAGCAGCCAATTAAGGTTTTCGGGTGAAGCTTTCTTT	CASSQLRFSGEAFF
TRBJ2-7	few	-	TRBV6-1	TGTGCCAGCAGTGAAAAACAGGACCCCTCCGAGCAGTACTTC	CASSEKQDPSEQYF
TRBJ2-3	-	-	TRBV19	TGTGCCAGTAGTCCCGCCCTGGGGGGTTTTCGGGATACGCAGTATTTT	CASSPALGGFRDTQYF
TRBJ2-1	-	-	TRBV25-1	TGTGCCAGCAGTGCCACTAGCAAATCCAATGAGCAGTTCTTC	CASSATSKSNEQFF
TRBJ2-3	-	TRBD2	TRBV19	TGTGCCAGCAAGTTGGGGACTAGCGGGAGGGCCACAGATACGCAGTATTTT	CASKLGTSGRATDTQYF
TRBJ2-7	-	-	TRBV28	TGTGCCAGCAGTTCGTCGTCTTTGCGGGAAGTTCACGAGCAGTACTTC	CASSSSSLREVHEQYF
TRBJ1-1	-	-	TRBV19	TGTGCCAGTAGTCTACCACAGGTTGAAGCTTTCTTT	CASSLPQVEAFF
TRBJ2-7	-	TRBD1	TRBV25-1	TGTGCCAGCAGTGGCCCGGACAGGGTAGTCCGAAATCACTACGAGCAGTACTTC	CASSGPDRVVRNHYEQYF
TRBJ2-5	-	TRBD2	TRBV5-1	TGCGCCAGCAGTCTGGAGGGCGGGGGGGACCAAGGAGAGACCCAGTACTTC	CASSLEGGGDQGETQYF
TRBJ2-5	-	TRBD1	TRBV6-5	TGTGCCAGCAGTTCGGTGAGGACAGGGGGCTCGGAGACCCAGTACTTC	CASSSVRTGGSETQYF
TRBJ2-2	-	TRBD2	TRBV6-1	TGTGCCAGCAGTGGCCTGAGGCTAGCGGGGGGTACCGGGGAGCTGTTTTTT	CASSGLRLAGGTGELFF
TRBJ2-6	-	TRBD1	TRBV6-1	TGTGCCAGCAGTGCCAGCAGGGGGACTGGGGCCAACGTCCTGACTTTC	CASSASRGTGANVLTF
TRBJ2-5	-	-	TRBV6-5	TGTGCCAGCACCCAGCGGCAGCCATGGACCCAGTACTTC	CASTQRQPWTQYF
TRBJ1-4	many	-	TRBV6-1	TGTGCCAGGGGGGCGGGGGAGGCTGAAAAACTGTTTTTT	CARGAGEAEKLFF
TRBJ2-3	-	-	TRBV7-8	TGTGCCAGCACCGAGCTGAGACTAGATTTCACAGATACGCAGTATTTT	CASTELRLDFTDTQYF
TRBJ1-4	-	-	TRBV15	TGTGCCACCAGCAGTCAACCGCAGGGGCCTAATGAAAAACTGTTTTTT	CATSSQPQGPNEKLFF
TRBJ1-5	-	-	TRBV29-1	TGCAGCGTTGAAGTGACCGGGGAAAGCAATCAGCCCCAGCATTTT	CSVEVTGESNQPQHF
TRBJ1-1	-	TRBD1	TRBV5-1	TGCGCCAGCAGCTTAAACAGGGGTAACACTGAAGCTTTCTTT	CASSLNRGNTEAFF
TRBJ1-1	-	TRBD1	TRBV30	TGTGCCTGGGGGACAGGGGCCTCGAAAGCTTTCTTT	CAWGTGASKAFF
TRBJ2-3	once	-	TRBV5-4	TGTGCCAGCAGCTTGTCCGGCGGTAGCGTTAAGACTAGCACAGATACGCAGTATTTT	CASSLSGGSVKTSTDTQYF
TRBJ2-5	-	-	TRBV30	TGTGCCTGGGAGGGCCAAGAGACCCAGTACTTC	CAWEGQETQYF
TRBJ2-2	-	-	TRBV9	TGTGCCAGCAGCGCCGCACTAGGGTACACCGGGGAGCTGTTTTTT	CASSAALGYTGELFF
TRBJ1-1	once	TRBD1	TRBV6-5	TGTGCCAGCAGTTACACCCCGGACAGGGCGACTGAAGCTTTCTTT	CASSYTPDRATEAFF
TRBJ1-1	-	TRBD1	TRBV7-9	TGTGCCAGCAGCTTAGGACAGGGGGCAATTGAAGCTTTCTTT	CASSLGQGAIEAFF
TRBJ2-5	-	-	TRBV7-2	TGTGCCAGCAGCCCCTTCCCGGGTGCGGAGACCCAGTACTTC	CASSPFPGAETQYF
TRBJ2-3	-	-	TRBV6-5	TGTGCCAGCAGTTCCCATAGCACAGATACGCAGTATTTT	CASSSHSTDTQYF
TRBJ2-3	-	TRBD1	TRBV2	TGTGCCAGCAGCGAACAGGGGTTTGCAGATACGCAGTATTTT	CASSEQGFADTQYF
TRBJ2-3	-	TRBD2	TRBV30	TGTGCCTGGAGTTGGCTAGCGGGAGAGACAGATACGCAGTATTTT	CAWSWLAGETDTQYF
TRBJ1-5	-	-	TRBV30	TGTGCCTGGAGTGGAACAGATATCAATCAGCCCCAGCATTTT	CAWSGTDINQPQHF